This T cell receptor (beta chain) was sequenced for a study of response to subunit inactivated influenza vaccine. Whole-study results and caveats: Authors suggested each seasonal flu vaccination may recruit only limited numbers of new T cells.

With respect to this clonotype: Its specificity is unknown.

The CDR3 runs to 16 residues. The V and J ends lost 6 bases and 3 bases, in that order; junction bases with no gene match: 10. Germline-derived CDR1 and CDR2 are ENHRY and SYGVKD. TCRdb re-derived calls from the RT-PCR reads in MiXCR, one entry per CDR3 protein. Among around 190,000 distinct CDR3 sequences, over 13% were seen once, and the ten largest hold approximately 24%. The TCR comes from a man aged 50 or older who received an inactivated influenza vaccine. Source: CD8+ T cells sorted from PBMCs, taken 5 to 6 days after vaccination. The rearrangement links TRBV10-3 to TRBJ2-1; TRBD1 aligns across 8 bases. In DNA, the CDR3 is TGTGCCATCAGCGCCCGCCAGGACAGGGACTACAATGAGCAGTTCTTC. This sequence encodes CAISARQDRDYNEQFF.